A selection of T cell receptor beta chains follows, all from one sample in a study of T cells in Graves' hyperthyroidism and ophthalmopathy. TCRdb reanalysed the multiplex PCR reads using MiXCR and keeps one entry per CDR3 protein. The sample has around 250,000 distinct CDR3 sequences; more than 14% are singletons. Sample: blood. The source is a woman between 40 and 55 years old with Graves' hyperthyroidism that later progressed to Graves' ophthalmopathy. The CDR3 runs from the conserved cysteine through the conserved F or W. The D gene is left open where the match is weak.

V gene,D gene,J gene,CDR3 length,CDR3 protein
TRBV6-1,.,TRBJ2-7,10,CASSAYEQYF
TRBV13,.,TRBJ2-7,16,CASSLGPSEGSYEQYF
TRBV5-5,.,TRBJ2-1,11,CASTRGNEQFF
TRBV7-3,.,TRBJ2-2,15,CASSLTGGKIGELFF
TRBV18,.,TRBJ1-1,14,CASSPGGASTEAFF
TRBV4-2,TRBD1,TRBJ1-4,15,CASSQGTGGAEKLFF
TRBV24-1,.,TRBJ1-1,14,CATSDSTRTTEAFF
TRBV7-2,.,TRBJ2-7,17,CASSLAHPVWTSYEQYF
TRBV6-5,.,TRBJ1-4,14,CASSYGSSDEKLFF
TRBV28,TRBD2,TRBJ2-7,15,CATSTAGVNSYEQYF
TRBV5-4,.,TRBJ1-3,14,CASSQDISGNTIYF
TRBV11-1,TRBD2,TRBJ2-3,17,CASSREGVAGRTDTQYF
TRBV5-6,.,TRBJ1-1,13,CASSQGFSTEAFF
TRBV9,TRBD1,TRBJ1-4,16,CASSVGQGITNEKLFF
TRBV24-1,TRBD2,TRBJ2-3,17,CATSDKIAGGVADTQYF
TRBV6-1,.,TRBJ1-1,14,CASSRSQDPPFLLF
TRBV19,.,TRBJ2-1,11,CASSKAQEQFF
TRBV11-2,.,TRBJ1-1,14,CASSLEVWNTEAFF
TRBV28,.,TRBJ1-1,14,CASSSRGLNTEAFF
TRBV10-3,.,TRBJ2-2,14,CAIRIDQSTGELFF
TRBV10-3,.,TRBJ2-1,17,CAISDLPVRGGYNEQFF
TRBV10-2,.,TRBJ2-5,15,CASSPRSGSQETQYF
TRBV18,TRBD1,TRBJ1-6,15,CASSLGQGANSPLHF
TRBV2,TRBD1,TRBJ2-2,14,CASTRGLSTGELFF
TRBV6-1,.,TRBJ1-2,11,CASRDGLGYTF
TRBV9,TRBD1,TRBJ1-6,14,CASSGGQGASPLHF
TRBV29-1,TRBD1,TRBJ2-3,13,CSVLGTGETDQYF
TRBV20-1,.,TRBJ1-1,13,CSSRGGGGTEAFF
TRBV5-6,.,TRBJ2-7,14,CASSLLGRGYEQYF
TRBV15,TRBD2,TRBJ2-1,14,CATSSSGVYNEQFF
TRBV5-6,TRBD1,TRBJ2-5,17,CASSLDWRAGGSETQYF
TRBV25-1,.,TRBJ2-1,17,CATQDYRQGRSYNEQFF
TRBV6-1,.,TRBJ1-5,13,CASTRQSNQPQHF
TRBV4-1,.,TRBJ2-1,13,CASSHLPLSEQFF
TRBV11-2,.,TRBJ1-5,15,CASSLLGGRGQPQHF
TRBV2,.,TRBJ1-1,14,CASRIRGQTPEAFF
TRBV5-1,TRBD2,TRBJ2-1,15,CASSLASGSHNEQFF
TRBV12-3/TRBV12-4,.,TRBJ1-1,16,CASSLRSWEANTEAFF
TRBV5-1,TRBD1,TRBJ1-5,14,CASSPDRENQPQHF
TRBV20-1,.,TRBJ1-2,11,CSARGSGGYTF
TRBV30,TRBD1,TRBJ2-5,15,CAWSWTGGWQETQYF
TRBV27,.,TRBJ2-5,15,CASSDPTSLWETQYF
TRBV2,TRBD2,TRBJ2-7,19,CASSGSGLADRSSSYEQYF
TRBV28,.,TRBJ1-2,13,CASNPEGLRGYTF
TRBV19,TRBD2,TRBJ2-7,18,CASSMRPPGTSATYEQYF
TRBV28,.,TRBJ2-1,12,CASSLAQIEQFF
TRBV13,.,TRBJ2-1,11,CASSLGGEQLF
TRBV2,TRBD2,TRBJ2-3,17,CASSGLQTSRPTDTQYF
TRBV7-2,.,TRBJ1-1,15,CASSLMNRIGAEAFF
TRBV3-1,TRBD2,TRBJ2-7,14,CASRASGKRYEQYF
TRBV28,.,TRBJ2-7,14,CASSFSRLPYEQYF
TRBV11-2,.,TRBJ2-4,13,CASRFIAKNIQYF
TRBV2,TRBD1,TRBJ2-2,16,CASSYRGRSNTGELFF
TRBV20-1,TRBD2,TRBJ2-5,15,CSARPSGRAYETQYF